These 28 T cell receptor beta chains came from one sample sequenced in a study of T cell changes during pregnancy in multiple sclerosis. Here immunoSEQ multiplex PCR was the method, and the copy in TCRdb shows in-frame clones only, minus some. The table records roughly 57,000 clones, 80% to 90% of them present only once. This material consisted of peripheral blood, taken in the first trimester of pregnancy. The receptor source for this set is a female donor with multiple sclerosis, enrolled in a pregnancy study.

The chain recombines TRBV19 with TRBJ2-5; D uncertain. Deletions cut 3 bases from V and 4 bases from J, with 9 bases between. CDR1 is LNHDA, CDR2 SQIVND, per germline (reference sequence). The CDR3 spans 13 residues. This chain's CDR3 is CASSISLLETQYF. Written as DNA, the CDR3 is TGTGCCAGTAGTATTTCTCTTTTAGAGACCCAGTACTTC.

The chain uses TRBV11-2 and TRBJ1-1; D is unresolved. CDR3 length equals 13 residues. The germline V gene has CDR1 SGHAT and CDR2 FQNNGV. V gave up 2 bases and J gave up 3 bases, with 7 bases separating them. The CDR3 loop is CASSLTEDTEAFF. In nucleotides, the CDR3 is TGTGCCAGCAGCTTAACCGAGGACACTGAAGCTTTCTTT.

J is TRBJ2-7 and V is TRBV11-2; 11 nucleotides align to TRBD1. This CDR3 region has 15 residues. The ends lost 5 bases at V and 0 bases at J; junction bases unmatched: 3. The germline V gene has CDR1 SGHAT and CDR2 FQNNGV. CDR3 protein: CASSPGTGGSYEQYF. The CDR3 nucleotides read TGTGCCAGCAGCCCCGGGACAGGGGGCTCCTACGAGCAGTACTTC.

The chain uses TRBV7-3 and TRBJ2-1; 7 nucleotides match TRBD1. V was pared by 5 bases and J by 6 bases, with 10 bases of the junction left unmatched. The CDR3 loop spans 15 amino acids. In germline, CDR1 is SGHTA, CDR2 FQGTGA. In DNA, the CDR3 is TGTGCCAGCAGCCAAGAAGGGGGCGAGGGCAATGAGCAGTTCTTC. Its protein is CASSQEGGEGNEQFF.

The rearrangement links TRBV7-2 to TRBJ2-3, with a possible D match to TRBD1 (5 bases). The CDR3 runs to 18 residues. The ends were cut back, 1 base at V and 0 bases at J, with 17 bases in the middle. Germline V CDR1 and CDR2: SGHTA, FQGNSA. The CDR3 loop is CASSLVRQGISSTDTQYF. The CDR3 nucleotides read TGTGCCAGCAGCTTAGTTAGGCAGGGAATCTCTAGCACAGATACGCAGTATTTT.

The gene calls are TRBV30 and TRBJ2-7; 9 bases map to TRBD2. Germline loops: CDR1 GTSNPN, CDR2 SVGIG (reference sequence). This CDR3 contains 20 residues. V lost 1 base to trimming and J lost 2 bases; unmatched junction nucleotides: 21. CDR3 sequence: CAWSGGRLAGGPTKPYEQYF. CDR3 coding DNA: TGTGCCTGGAGTGGTGGCAGGTTGGCGGGAGGGCCAACTAAACCCTACGAGCAGTACTTC.

The rearrangement links TRBV4-3 to TRBJ2-4; a weak D match, TRBD2 (5 bases). V was pared by 4 bases and J by 8 bases, with 12 bases between. The germline CDR1 and CDR2 sequences are LGHNA and YSLEER. The CDR3 length is 13 residues. The chain's CDR3 is CASSRTDGDIQYF. The CDR3 coding sequence is TGCGCCAGCAGCCGCACTGACGGGGACATTCAGTACTTC.

The rearrangement uses TRBV6-5 and TRBJ1-3; D is perhaps TRBD1 (6 bases). CDR3 length: 14 amino acids. V was clipped by 6 bases and J by 0 bases, with 9 bases between them. Germline CDR1 MNHEY, CDR2 SVGAGI. The CDR3 sequence is CASRRQASGNTIYF. The DNA of the CDR3 is TGTGCCAGCAGGAGACAGGCCTCTGGAAACACCATATATTTT.

J is TRBJ2-3 and V is TRBV5-1, with 7 bases matching TRBD1. Germline V CDR1 and CDR2: SGHRS, YFSETQ. This CDR3 has 16 residues. The V gene end was trimmed by 2 bases and the J gene end by 2 bases; junction bases not matched to a gene: 8. The CDR3, as DNA: TGCGCCAGCAGCTTAAGCAGGGACAGTATCACAGATACGCAGTATTTT. The encoded protein is CASSLSRDSITDTQYF. Supplemented by reference TRBV5-1 and TRBJ2-3, the full variable domain reads KAGVTQTPRYLIKTRGQQVTLSCSPISGHRSVSWYQQTPGQGLQFLFEYFSETQRNKGNFPGRFSGRQFSNSRSEMNVSTLELGDSALYLCASSLSRDSITDTQYFGPGTRLTVL.

This clone was detected once. The CDR3 sequence: CASSVVDSPSGEQYF. Here the CDR3 DNA reads TGTGCCAGCAGCGTAGTGGACAGCCCTTCGGGGGAGCAGTACTTC. The V and J genes are TRBV9 and TRBJ2-7; tentative D call: TRBD1 (6 bases). CDR3 length: 15 amino acids. Germline V CDR1 and CDR2: SGDLS, YYNGEE. Trimming shortened V by 0 bases and J by 7 bases, and 17 bases separated the two germline ends.

This clone has a handful of counts. V and J are TRBV5-5 and TRBJ1-3, with TRBD1 matching 8 bases. J lost 4 bases, V lost 5 bases, and 11 bases had no gene match. CDR3 length: 16 residues. Germline CDR1 is SGHKS and CDR2 is YYEKEE (reference sequence). CDR3 DNA sequence: TGTGCCAGCAGTTTTCAGGGGGCTTTAGCCGGAAACACCATATATTTT. It specifies CASSFQGALAGNTIYF.

The J gene is TRBJ1-6, the V gene TRBV7-3; no clear D gene. In germline, CDR1 is SGHTA, CDR2 FQGTGA. The CDR3 extends over 13 amino acids. The V and J ends lost 3 bases and 5 bases respectively, with 5 bases between them. CDR3 residues: CASSLENNSPLHF. DNA for the CDR3: TGTGCCAGCAGCTTGGAGAATAATTCACCCCTCCACTTT.

The J gene is TRBJ2-2, the V gene TRBV19; maybe TRBD1 (5 bases). Trimming stripped 4 bases from V and 4 bases from J, with 7 bases between. Germline V gene lookup returns CDR1 LNHDA and CDR2 SQIVND (reference sequence). The CDR3 runs 13 residues. The CDR3, as DNA: TGTGCCAGTAGTAAAGGGGTCACCGGGGAGCTGTTTTTT. Its protein is CASSKGVTGELFF.

This sequence joins TRBV4-3 and TRBJ2-7; 7 nucleotides match TRBD2. CDR3 length equals 14 residues. Per the germline V gene, CDR1 is LGHNA and CDR2 is YSLEER. The ends lost 0 bases at V and 6 bases at J; junction bases unmatched: 5. CDR3 residues: CASSQDRGEGEQYF. CDR3 sequence (DNA): TGCGCCAGCAGCCAAGACAGAGGGGAGGGCGAGCAGTACTTC.

The rearrangement links TRBV30 to TRBJ1-2; the D is unclear. V was shortened by 0 bases and J by 8 bases, with 10 bases between the two germline ends. The length of the CDR3 is 12 residues. Per the germline V gene, CDR1 is GTSNPN and CDR2 is SVGIG (reference sequence). Here the CDR3 DNA reads TGTGCCTGGAGTGTAGGCGGGCCAGGCTACACCTTC. The encoded protein is CAWSVGGPGYTF.

J is TRBJ1-2 and V is TRBV19, with D uncertain. Germline V gives CDR1 LNHDA, CDR2 SQIVND (reference sequence). CDR3 length: 15 residues. Trimming left V 5 bases short and J 0 bases short, with 13 bases between. CDR3 in DNA: TGTGCCAGTAGTTACGCAGGCTATACTAACTATGGCTACACCTTC. Its translation is CASSYAGYTNYGYTF.

This clone has more than one count but fewer than ten. The J gene is TRBJ1-1, the V gene TRBV28; maybe TRBD1 (6 bases). V lost 7 bases and J lost 2, with 14 bases in between. Germline V gene data show CDR1 as MDHEN and CDR2 as SYDVKM. This CDR3 is built from 14 residues. CDR3 nucleotide sequence: TGTGCCAGCACCGCCGGACAGCTTAACACTGAAGCTTTCTTT. Translated, it gives CASTAGQLNTEAFF.

The genes are TRBV30 and TRBJ1-4; 9 bases agree with TRBD1. Per germline, CDR1 GTSNPN and CDR2 SVGIG (reference sequence). The CDR3 loop spans 13 amino acids. The CDR3 bases are TGTGCTTCGAAAGGACAGGGGCAAGAAAAACTGTTTTTT. This sequence encodes CASKGQGQEKLFF.

The rearrangement links TRBV7-9 to TRBJ2-7, with D unclear. The CDR3 has 15 residues. Trimming removed 4 bases from V and 0 bases from J, with 13 bases in between. Germline-derived CDR1 and CDR2 are SEHNR and FQNEAQ (reference sequence). The CDR3 loop is CASSSPVGSSYEQYF. CDR3 DNA: TGTGCCAGCAGCTCCCCGGTGGGCAGCTCCTACGAGCAGTACTTC.

The rearrangement uses TRBV2 and TRBJ1-3; D remains unclear. CDR1 and CDR2 from the germline V gene are SNHLY and FYNNEI. This CDR3 has 15 amino acids. Trimming cost V 9 bases and J 0 bases, with 15 bases left between them. Here the CDR3 reads CASAVDGTSGNTIYF. The CDR3 DNA follows: TGTGCCAGTGCGGTCGACGGAACCTCTGGAAACACCATATATTTT.

The chain is built from TRBV5-1 and TRBJ2-7; tentatively, D is TRBD2 (5 bases). Trimming took 7 bases from V and 2 from J, leaving 7 bases between them. CDR1 is SGHRS, CDR2 YFSETQ, per germline. This CDR3 is built from 11 residues. CDR3 protein: CASAGPYEQYF. CDR3 sequence (DNA): TGCGCCAGCGCGGGTCCCTACGAGCAGTACTTC.

This clone was seen a single time. V is TRBV30 and J is TRBJ1-1, with D perhaps matching TRBD1 (6 bases). Trimming shortened V by 3 bases and J by 6 bases, and 14 bases separated the two germline ends. Germline V CDR1 and CDR2: GTSNPN, SVGIG (reference sequence). This CDR3 contains 13 residues. The CDR3 nucleotides read TGTGCCTGGAGGGCACAGGGTTGGGCTGAAGCTTTCTTT. This encodes CAWRAQGWAEAFF.

The V gene is TRBV2, the J gene TRBJ2-7; D is perhaps TRBD2 (5 bases). This CDR3 is built from 14 residues. CDR1 is SNHLY, CDR2 FYNNEI, per germline. Deletions cut 4 bases from V and 5 bases from J, with 15 bases between. For the CDR3, the DNA is TGTGCCAGCAGTGTCGGAGGCCCCCCCGACGAGCAGTACTTC. It codes for CASSVGGPPDEQYF.

The chain links TRBV5-5 to TRBJ1-1; a possible D gene is TRBD1 (5 bases). Between the trimmed V and J ends, which lost 0 bases and 6 bases, there was a span of 15 bases. Germline V gene sequence: CDR1 SGHKS, CDR2 YYEKEE (reference sequence). This CDR3 spans 15 amino acids. The CDR3 spells CASSLAQVQGPEAFF. In DNA form, the CDR3 reads TGTGCCAGCAGCTTGGCCCAGGTCCAGGGCCCTGAAGCTTTCTTT.

The V and J genes are TRBV21-1 and TRBJ2-5; whether TRBD2, the table's D call, matches the DNA was not checked. TRBV21-1 is shown as a pseudogene. The CDR3 is 15 residues long. CDR3 sequence reads: CASSPAPGIGETQYF. In DNA form, the CDR3 reads TGTGCCAGCAGCCCCGCCCCGGGGATAGGAGAGACCCAGTACTTC.

The gene calls are TRBV25-1 and TRBJ1-1; 9 bases map to TRBD1. The germline V gene has CDR1 MGHDK and CDR2 SYGVNS. The V and J ends lost 3 bases and 3 bases, in that order; junction bases with no gene match: 2. This CDR3 contains 14 residues. The CDR3 nucleotides read TGTGCCAGCAGTGAGACAGGGGGATACACTGAAGCTTTCTTT. It encodes CASSETGGYTEAFF. The variable domain in full, completed from reference TRBV25-1 and TRBJ1-1, reads EADIYQTPRYLVIGTGKKITLECSQTMGHDKMYWYQQDPGMELHLIHYSYGVNSTEKGDLSSESTVSRIRTEHFPLTLESARPSHTSQYLCASSETGGYTEAFFGQGTRLTVV.

The rearrangement links TRBV7-9 to TRBJ1-1, with a weak D call TRBD1 (6 bases). Trimming took 5 bases from V and 5 from J, leaving 21 bases between them. CDR3 length equals 16 residues. Germline CDR1 is SEHNR and CDR2 is FQNEAQ (reference sequence). CDR3 residues: CASSVKPQGAGTEAFF. CDR3 nucleotide sequence: TGTGCCAGCAGCGTAAAACCACAGGGAGCGGGGACTGAAGCTTTCTTT.

Worth noting for this clone: The same CDR3 can be traced to other DNA sequences in this sample. The chain uses TRBV6-5 and TRBJ2-7, with 9 bases that match TRBD1. CDR1 MNHEY and CDR2 SVGAGI come from the germline V gene. The ends lost 2 bases at V and 2 bases at J; junction bases unmatched: 1. CDR3 length: 14 residues. The CDR3 reads CASSYGQGPYEQYF. DNA for the CDR3: TGTGCCAGCAGTTACGGACAGGGGCCCTACGAGCAGTACTTC.